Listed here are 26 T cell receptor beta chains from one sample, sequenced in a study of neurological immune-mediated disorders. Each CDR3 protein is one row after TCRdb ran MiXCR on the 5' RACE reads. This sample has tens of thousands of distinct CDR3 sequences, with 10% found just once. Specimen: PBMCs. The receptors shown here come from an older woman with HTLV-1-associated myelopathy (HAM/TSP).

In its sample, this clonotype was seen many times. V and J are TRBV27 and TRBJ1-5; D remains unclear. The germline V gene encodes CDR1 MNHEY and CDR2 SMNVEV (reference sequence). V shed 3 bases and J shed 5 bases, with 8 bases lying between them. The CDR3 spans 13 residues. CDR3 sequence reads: CASSFGMDQPQHF. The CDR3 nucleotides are TGTGCCAGCAGTTTCGGGATGGATCAGCCCCAGCATTTT.

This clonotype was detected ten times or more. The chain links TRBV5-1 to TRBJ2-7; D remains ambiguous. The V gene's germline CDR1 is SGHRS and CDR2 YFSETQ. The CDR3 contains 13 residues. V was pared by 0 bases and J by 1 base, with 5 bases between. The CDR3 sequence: CASSLELSYEQYF. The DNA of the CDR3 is TGCGCCAGCAGCTTGGAACTTTCCTACGAGCAGTACTTC.

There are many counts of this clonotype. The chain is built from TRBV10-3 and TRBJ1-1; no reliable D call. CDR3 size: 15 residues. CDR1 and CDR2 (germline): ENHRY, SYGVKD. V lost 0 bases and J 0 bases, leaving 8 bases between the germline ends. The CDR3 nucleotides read TGTGCCATCAGTGAGTCGCCAGCTGTGAACACTGAAGCTTTCTTT. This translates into CAISESPAVNTEAFF.

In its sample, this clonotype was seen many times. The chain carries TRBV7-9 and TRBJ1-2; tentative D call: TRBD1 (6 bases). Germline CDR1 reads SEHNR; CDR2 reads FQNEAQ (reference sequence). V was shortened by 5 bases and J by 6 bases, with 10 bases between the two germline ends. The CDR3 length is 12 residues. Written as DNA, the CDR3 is TGTGCCAGCAGCCAGGGGACAAATGGCTACACCTTC. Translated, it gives CASSQGTNGYTF.

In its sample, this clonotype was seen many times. CDR3 sequence: CATSRDRTPGQITGELFF. CDR3 DNA sequence: TGTGCCACCAGCAGAGATCGCACCCCGGGACAGATCACCGGGGAGCTGTTTTTT. The chain couples TRBV15 to TRBJ2-2; TRBD1 matches at 7 bases. With V trimmed by 0 bases and J by 4 bases, 11 bases remained unmatched. Per the germline V gene, CDR1 is LNHNV and CDR2 is YYDKDF (reference sequence). This CDR3 region has 18 residues.

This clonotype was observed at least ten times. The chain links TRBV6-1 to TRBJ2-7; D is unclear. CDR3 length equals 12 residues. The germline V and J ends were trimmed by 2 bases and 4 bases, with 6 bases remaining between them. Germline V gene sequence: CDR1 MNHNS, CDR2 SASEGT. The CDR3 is CASSEQEYEQYF. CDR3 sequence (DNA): TGTGCCAGCAGTGAACAGGAATACGAGCAGTACTTC.

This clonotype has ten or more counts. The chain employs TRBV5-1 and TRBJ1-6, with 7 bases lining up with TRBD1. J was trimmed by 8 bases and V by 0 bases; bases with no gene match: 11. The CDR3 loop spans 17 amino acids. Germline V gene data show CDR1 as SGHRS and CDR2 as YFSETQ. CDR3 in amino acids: CASSLGAQAGGYSPLHF. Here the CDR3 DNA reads TGCGCCAGCAGCTTGGGAGCTCAAGCAGGGGGATATTCACCCCTCCACTTT.

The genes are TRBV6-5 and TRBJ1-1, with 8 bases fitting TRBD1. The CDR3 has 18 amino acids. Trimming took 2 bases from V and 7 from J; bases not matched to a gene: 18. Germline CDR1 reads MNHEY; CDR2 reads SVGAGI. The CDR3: CASSYAPDRDWASGEAFF. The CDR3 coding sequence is TGTGCCAGCAGTTACGCCCCGGACAGGGATTGGGCGTCGGGTGAAGCTTTCTTT.

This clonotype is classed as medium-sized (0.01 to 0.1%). CDR3 residues: CASSQTHSPGLAVPDTQYF. CDR3 DNA sequence: TGCGCCAGCAGCCAAACTCATTCCCCGGGACTAGCGGTCCCAGATACGCAGTATTTT. The rearrangement joins TRBV4-1 to TRBJ2-3; 11 bases agree with TRBD2. Per germline, CDR1 MGHRA and CDR2 YSYEKL. J was trimmed by 4 bases and V by 2 bases; bases with no gene match: 14. The CDR3 length is 19 residues.

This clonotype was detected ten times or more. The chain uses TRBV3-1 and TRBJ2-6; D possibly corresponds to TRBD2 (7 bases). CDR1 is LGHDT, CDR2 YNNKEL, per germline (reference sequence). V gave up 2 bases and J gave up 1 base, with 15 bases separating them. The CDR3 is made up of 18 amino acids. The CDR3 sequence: CASSQWGASGSGANVLTF. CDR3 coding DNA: TGTGCCAGCAGCCAATGGGGGGCTAGCGGTTCTGGGGCCAACGTCCTGACTTTC. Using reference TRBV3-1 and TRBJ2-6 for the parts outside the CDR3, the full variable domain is DTAVSQTPKYLVTQMGNDKSIKCEQNLGHDTMYWYKQDSKKFLKIMFSYNNKELIINETVPNRFSPKSPDKAHLNLHINSLELGDSAVYFCASSQWGASGSGANVLTFGAGSRLTVL.

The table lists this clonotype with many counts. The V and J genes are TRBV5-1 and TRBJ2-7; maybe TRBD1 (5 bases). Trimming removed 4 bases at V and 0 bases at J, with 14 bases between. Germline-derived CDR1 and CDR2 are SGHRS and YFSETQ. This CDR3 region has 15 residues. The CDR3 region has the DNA TGCGCCAGCAGCCGTTCGGACACGAGCTCCTACGAGCAGTACTTC. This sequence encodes CASSRSDTSSYEQYF.

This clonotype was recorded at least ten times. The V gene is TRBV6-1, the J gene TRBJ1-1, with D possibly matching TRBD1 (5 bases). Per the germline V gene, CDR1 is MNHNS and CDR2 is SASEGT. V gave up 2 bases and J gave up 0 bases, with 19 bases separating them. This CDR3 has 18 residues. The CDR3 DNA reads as TGTGCCAGCAGTGAAATAACGGGACGGGGGAGGATGAACACTGAAGCTTTCTTT. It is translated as CASSEITGRGRMNTEAFF.

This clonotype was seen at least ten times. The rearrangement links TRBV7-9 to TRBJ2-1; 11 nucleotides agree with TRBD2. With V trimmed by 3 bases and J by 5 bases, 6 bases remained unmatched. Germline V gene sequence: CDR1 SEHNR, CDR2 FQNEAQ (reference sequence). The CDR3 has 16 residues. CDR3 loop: CASSFLAGGLNNEQFF. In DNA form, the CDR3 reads TGTGCCAGCAGCTTTTTAGCGGGGGGGCTTAACAATGAGCAGTTCTTC.

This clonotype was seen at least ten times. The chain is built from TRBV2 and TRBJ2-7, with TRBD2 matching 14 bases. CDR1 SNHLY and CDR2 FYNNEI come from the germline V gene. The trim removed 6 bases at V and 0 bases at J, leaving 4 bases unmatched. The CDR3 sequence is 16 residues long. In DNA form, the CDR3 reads TGTGCCAGCAGCGCTGGACTAGCGGGGGGCTCCTACGAGCAGTACTTC. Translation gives CASSAGLAGGSYEQYF.

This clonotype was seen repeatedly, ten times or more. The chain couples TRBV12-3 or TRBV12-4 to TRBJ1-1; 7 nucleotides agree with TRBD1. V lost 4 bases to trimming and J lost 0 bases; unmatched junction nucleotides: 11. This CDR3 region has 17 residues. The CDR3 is CASSSIRDRPMNTEAFF. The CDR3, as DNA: TGTGCCAGCAGTTCAATCCGGGACAGACCAATGAACACTGAAGCTTTCTTT.

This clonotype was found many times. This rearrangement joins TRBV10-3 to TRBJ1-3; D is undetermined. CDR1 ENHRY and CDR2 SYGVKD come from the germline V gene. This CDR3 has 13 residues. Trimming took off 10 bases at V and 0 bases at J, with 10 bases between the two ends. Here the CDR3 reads CATVVSSGNTIYF. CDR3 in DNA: TGTGCCACCGTTGTGAGCTCTGGAAACACCATATATTTT.

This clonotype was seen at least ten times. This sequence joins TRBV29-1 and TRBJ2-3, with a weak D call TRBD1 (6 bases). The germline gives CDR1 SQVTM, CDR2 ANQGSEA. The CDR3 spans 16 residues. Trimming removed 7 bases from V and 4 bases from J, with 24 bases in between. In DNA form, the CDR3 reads TGCAGCGGCGTCGCCCGCTCTCAGGGGCAACCAGATACGCAGTATTTT. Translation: CSGVARSQGQPDTQYF.

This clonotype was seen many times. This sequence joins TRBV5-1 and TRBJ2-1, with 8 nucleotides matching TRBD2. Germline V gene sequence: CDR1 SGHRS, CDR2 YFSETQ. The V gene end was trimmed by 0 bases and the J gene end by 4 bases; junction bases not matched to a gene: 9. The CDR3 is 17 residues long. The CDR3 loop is CASSLAWGGGTYNEQFF. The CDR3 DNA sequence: TGCGCCAGCAGCTTGGCCTGGGGCGGGGGGACTTACAATGAGCAGTTCTTC.

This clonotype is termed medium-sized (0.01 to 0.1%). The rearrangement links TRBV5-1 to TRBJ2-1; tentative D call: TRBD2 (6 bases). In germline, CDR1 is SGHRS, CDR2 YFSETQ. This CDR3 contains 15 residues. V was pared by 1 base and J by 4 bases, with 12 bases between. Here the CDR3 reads CASSLRDSAYNEQFF. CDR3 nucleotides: TGCGCCAGCAGCTTGCGGGACTCCGCATACAATGAGCAGTTCTTC. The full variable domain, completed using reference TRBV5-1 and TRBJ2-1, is KAGVTQTPRYLIKTRGQQVTLSCSPISGHRSVSWYQQTPGQGLQFLFEYFSETQRNKGNFPGRFSGRQFSNSRSEMNVSTLELGDSALYLCASSLRDSAYNEQFFGPGTRLTVL.

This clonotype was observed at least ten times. The CDR3 loop is CASSLSNVNQPQHF. Written as DNA, the CDR3 is TGTGCCAGCAGCCTTAGCAACGTAAATCAGCCCCAGCATTTT. J is TRBJ1-5 and V is TRBV7-9; D remains unclear. The V end was cut by 5 bases, the J end by 4 bases, with 12 bases between. The CDR3 sequence is 14 residues long. Germline-derived CDR1 and CDR2 are SEHNR and FQNEAQ (reference sequence).

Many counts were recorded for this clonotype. CDR3 sequence (DNA): TGTGCCAGCAGCTTGGGCCAGGGGGTCACCGGGGAGCTGTTTTTT. Translation gives CASSLGQGVTGELFF. The chain links TRBV5-4 to TRBJ2-2, with 7 bases that match TRBD1. Germline assignment: CDR1 SGHNT and CDR2 YYREEE (reference sequence). The CDR3 loop spans 15 amino acids. V shed 0 bases, J shed 4 bases, and the junction held 3 bases outside the gene matches.

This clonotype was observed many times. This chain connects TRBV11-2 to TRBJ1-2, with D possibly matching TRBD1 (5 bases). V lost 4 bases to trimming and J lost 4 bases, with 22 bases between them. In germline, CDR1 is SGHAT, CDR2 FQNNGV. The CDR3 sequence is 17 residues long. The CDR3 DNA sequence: TGTGCCAGCAGCTCCATTAGGGGCCCTGTAGGGGCCTATGGCTACACCTTC. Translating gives CASSSIRGPVGAYGYTF.

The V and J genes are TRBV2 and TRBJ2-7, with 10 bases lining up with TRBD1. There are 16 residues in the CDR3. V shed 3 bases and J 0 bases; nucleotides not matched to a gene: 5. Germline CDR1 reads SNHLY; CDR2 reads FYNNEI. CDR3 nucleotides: TGTGCCAGCAGTGACCTAGGACAGGGGGGCTCCTACGAGCAGTACTTC. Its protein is CASSDLGQGGSYEQYF.

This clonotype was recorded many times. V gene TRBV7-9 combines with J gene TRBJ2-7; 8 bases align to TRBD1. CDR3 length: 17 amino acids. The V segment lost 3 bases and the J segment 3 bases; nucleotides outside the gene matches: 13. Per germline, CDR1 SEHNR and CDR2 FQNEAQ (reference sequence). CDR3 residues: CASSFPRNGTGRYEQYF. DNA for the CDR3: TGTGCCAGCAGCTTCCCCCGGAACGGGACAGGCCGCTACGAGCAGTACTTC. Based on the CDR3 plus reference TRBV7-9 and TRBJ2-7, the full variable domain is DTGVSQNPRHKITKRGQNVTFRCDPISEHNRLYWYRQTLGQGPEFLTYFQNEAQLEKSRLLSDRFSAERPKGSFSTLEIQRTEQGDSAMYLCASSFPRNGTGRYEQYFGPGTRLTVT.

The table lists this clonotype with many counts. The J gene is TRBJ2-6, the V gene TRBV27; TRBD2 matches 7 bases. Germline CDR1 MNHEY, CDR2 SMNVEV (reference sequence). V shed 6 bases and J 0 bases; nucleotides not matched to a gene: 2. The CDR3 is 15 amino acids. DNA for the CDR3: TGTGCCAGCAGATGGGGGGGCTCTGGGGCCAACGTCCTGACTTTC. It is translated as CASRWGGSGANVLTF.

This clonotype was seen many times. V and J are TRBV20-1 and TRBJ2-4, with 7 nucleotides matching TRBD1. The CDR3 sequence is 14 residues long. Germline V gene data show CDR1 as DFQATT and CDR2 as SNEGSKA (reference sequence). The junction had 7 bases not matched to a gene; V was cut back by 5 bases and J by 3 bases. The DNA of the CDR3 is TGCAGTGCTGCGCAGGGGGTCGGCAAAAACATTCAGTACTTC. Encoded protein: CSAAQGVGKNIQYF.